This T cell receptor beta chain comes out of a study of T-cell reconstitution after alpha-beta-depleted transplantation in children. This clonotype was seen many times. During its preparation, the TCRbeta library received unique molecular identifiers. TCRdb reprocessed the PCR reads via MiXCR and lists one record per CDR3 protein. Here the sample spans fewer than 550,000 distinct CDR3 sequences, about an eighth being singletons. The source is a female patient between 2 and 10 years old who had a stem cell transplant for aplastic anemia, so the T cells may come from the graft donor. The source material was PBMCs, mostly from graft donor cells, sampled 180 days after TCRalphabeta/CD19-depleted stem cell transplant.

The CDR3 protein is CSGLRGWNTEAFF. The CDR3 DNA reads as TGCAGCGGCCTCAGGGGTTGGAACACTGAAGCTTTCTTT. The J gene is TRBJ1-1, the V gene TRBV29-1; possibly TRBD1 for D (6 bases). The V gene lost 7 bases and the J gene lost 1 base, with 13 bases spanning the gap. CDR1 SQVTM and CDR2 ANQGSEA come from the germline V gene. The CDR3 consists of 13 residues. Looking up the rest from reference TRBV29-1 and TRBJ1-1 gives the full variable domain: SAVISQKPSRDICQRGTSLTIQCQVDSQVTMMFWYRQQPGQSLTLIATANQGSEATYESGFVIDKFPISRPNLTFSTLTVSNMSPEDSSIYLCSGLRGWNTEAFFGQGTRLTVV.